These T cell receptor beta chains were read from a single sample in a study of shared clonotypes between healthy human individuals. Repertoires were generated with immunoSEQ multiplex PCR, while TCRdb's copy carries only in-frame clones and drops some. Of some 1 million clones listed, about 77% are singletons. Sequencing used memory CD4+ T cells sorted from blood. Every receptor here comes from a man aged 18 to 29 in good health. CDR3s include the opening cysteine and the closing phenylalanine or tryptophan. D genes are given only for firm matches. Clone size is given for some rows only: seen once, a few or many times, or a class if the clone is expanded.

. | . | TRBJ1-1 | TRBV5-6 | TGTGCCAGCAGCCAAAACTATTGGGACACTGAAGCTTTCTTT | CASSQNYWDTEAFF
. | few | TRBJ1-1 | TRBV4-2 | TGTGCCAGCAGCCAAGAGAAGACAGACATGAACACTGAAGCTTTCTTT | CASSQEKTDMNTEAFF
. | . | TRBJ2-6 | TRBV4-1 | TGCGCCAGCAGCCAAGTCGGGGGACTTCAGGGGTTTCGCTCTGGGGCCAACGTCCTGACTTTC | CASSQVGGLQGFRSGANVLTF
TRBD2 | . | TRBJ2-6 | TRBV4-1 | TGCGCCAGCAGCCAAGACCAAGGACTAGCGGGGGGCCTGACTTTC | CASSQDQGLAGGLTF
. | . | TRBJ1-1 | TRBV11-3 | TGTGCCAGCAGCCTGTCGGGGTCGAGCACTGAAGCTTTCTTT | CASSLSGSSTEAFF
. | . | TRBJ2-7 | TRBV18 | TGTGCCAGCTCTTCGGGACGCGGCATCGGGCACGAGCAGTACTTC | CASSSGRGIGHEQYF
. | . | TRBJ2-7 | TRBV28 | TGTGCCAGCACCTGGGGCAGTGCATCCTACGAGCAGTACTTC | CASTWGSASYEQYF
. | . | TRBJ1-2 | TRBV6-5 | TGTGCCAGCAGTTCCCTACAGGGATCGGGCTACACCTTC | CASSSLQGSGYTF
. | . | TRBJ1-6 | TRBV6-1 | TGTGCCAGCAGTGAAATTTGGAATTCACCCCTCCACTTT | CASSEIWNSPLHF
. | few | TRBJ2-1 | TRBV29-1 | TGCAGCGTTGTTCGGGGAATGAATGAGCAGTTCTTC | CSVVRGMNEQFF
. | . | TRBJ2-7 | TRBV7-8 | TGTGCCAGCAGCTTAGAACAGGCCCAGTACTTC | CASSLEQAQYF
. | . | TRBJ2-3 | TRBV10-1 | TGCGCCAGCAGCGATTACTCTTTCCGCACAGATACGCAGTATTTT | CASSDYSFRTDTQYF
. | . | TRBJ1-5 | TRBV19 | TGTGCCAGTAGAGGCAGCAATCAGCCCCAGCATTTT | CASRGSNQPQHF
. | . | TRBJ2-7 | TRBV21-1 | . | CASSNGVGGGAIDEQYF
. | . | TRBJ1-2 | TRBV29-1 | TGCAGCGTTGAAGAGGGGGTTGGTGGCTACACCTTC | CSVEEGVGGYTF
. | . | TRBJ2-1 | TRBV11-2 | TGTGCCAGCAGCTTAGATCGCTTGGTCGGGGCCCTTAACAATGAGCAGTTCTTC | CASSLDRLVGALNNEQFF
. | . | TRBJ1-2 | TRBV28 | TGTGCCAGCAGGCGCGCGGTAGAAAACTATGGCTACACCTTC | CASRRAVENYGYTF
TRBD1 | . | TRBJ1-5 | TRBV7-2 | TGTGCCAGCGGGACAGGAGGGAGCAATCAGCCCCAGCATTTT | CASGTGGSNQPQHF
. | . | TRBJ1-6 | TRBV2 | TGTGCCAGCACTGTGGTTTCCGCGGATTCACCCCTCCACTTT | CASTVVSADSPLHF
. | few | TRBJ1-1 | TRBV29-1 | TGCAGCGTTGCGTCTGGACTCACTGAAGCTTTCTTT | CSVASGLTEAFF
. | . | TRBJ1-1 | TRBV5-1 | TGCGCCAGCAGCCGCGACGGACTCGGGCTGGAAGCTTTCTTT | CASSRDGLGLEAFF
TRBD2 | . | TRBJ2-1 | TRBV11-2 | TGTGCCAGCAGCTTTACCGGGGGGTCACACAATGAGCAGTTCTTC | CASSFTGGSHNEQFF
. | . | TRBJ2-7 | TRBV29-1 | TGCAGCGTTGTGCCAGGTGGCTCCTACGAGCAGTACTTC | CSVVPGGSYEQYF
. | . | TRBJ1-6 | TRBV19 | TGTGCCAGTAGTACCACTATTAGAATGAGATCACCCCTCCACTTT | CASSTTIRMRSPLHF
TRBD1 | few | TRBJ1-1 | TRBV19 | TGTGCCAGTAGACCAGGGACAGGGAAAGCTTTCTTT | CASRPGTGKAFF
TRBD1 | . | TRBJ1-2 | TRBV6-5 | TGTGCCAGCAGGCGACAGGGGAATAACTATGGCTACACCTTC | CASRRQGNNYGYTF
. | . | TRBJ1-2 | TRBV6-5 | TGTGCCAGCCAGAAATCACCTAACTATGGCTACACCTTC | CASQKSPNYGYTF
TRBD1 | . | TRBJ1-4 | TRBV29-1 | TGCAGCGCCCTGGGACAGGTGGGGGAAAAACTGTTTTTT | CSALGQVGEKLFF
. | . | TRBJ2-1 | TRBV5-4 | TGTGCCAGCAGCTTGGAGGATGGCTCCTACAATGAGCAGTTCTTC | CASSLEDGSYNEQFF
TRBD2 | . | TRBJ2-5 | TRBV5-4 | TGTGCCAGCTTTGAGCAGCGGGATGGGGCGGAGACCCAGTACTTC | CASFEQRDGAETQYF
. | . | TRBJ2-5 | TRBV7-2 | TGTGCCAGCAGCTCCCGGGACCCAGTCGAGACCCAGTACTTC | CASSSRDPVETQYF
TRBD1 | . | TRBJ1-1 | TRBV10-3 | TGTGCCATCAGTGCCCAGGGGGGAAACACTGAAGCTTTCTTT | CAISAQGGNTEAFF
TRBD2 | once | TRBJ2-3 | TRBV5-5 | TGTGCCAGCAGCTTCAGCGGGAGGAAGGCAGATACGCAGTATTTT | CASSFSGRKADTQYF
. | . | TRBJ2-7 | TRBV11-2 | TGTGCCAGCAGCCAAGTAGTAATAGCCGGACAAGCCTACGAGCAGTACTTC | CASSQVVIAGQAYEQYF
. | . | TRBJ1-4 | TRBV6-6 | TGTGCCAGCAGACCCAGGGGCCTGGGTGAAAAACTGTTTTTT | CASRPRGLGEKLFF
. | many | TRBJ2-2 | TRBV9 | TGTGCCAGCAGCGTTAGATACACCGGGGAGCTGTTTTTT | CASSVRYTGELFF
. | few | TRBJ1-1 | TRBV30 | TGTGCCTGGAGTCGGCAGACGAACACTGAAGCTTTCTTT | CAWSRQTNTEAFF
. | . | TRBJ2-3 | TRBV9 | TGTGCCAGCAGCGTGTCAGGGTCAGATACGCAGTATTTT | CASSVSGSDTQYF
. | . | TRBJ2-1 | TRBV9 | TGTGCCAGCAGCGTTGGGACCCTGAGTAATGAGCAGTTCTTC | CASSVGTLSNEQFF
. | . | TRBJ1-4 | TRBV18 | TGTGCCAGCTCACCTCAGGGGTTTAATGAAAAACTGTTTTTT | CASSPQGFNEKLFF
. | . | TRBJ1-1 | TRBV6-1 | TGTGCCAGCAGTGGGAACATGAACACTGAAGCTTTCTTT | CASSGNMNTEAFF
TRBD1 | few | TRBJ2-7 | TRBV18 | TGTGCCAGCTCACCGGGACAGGGGGCCGAGGGCGAGCAGTACTTC | CASSPGQGAEGEQYF
TRBD2 | few | TRBJ2-3 | TRBV4-1 | TGCGCCAGCAGACAAGGGGGCCTAGCGGGGCGCACAGATACGCAGTATTTT | CASRQGGLAGRTDTQYF
. | few | TRBJ2-1 | TRBV7-2 | TGTGCCAGCAGCTTAGGACGCGGGATTTACAATGAGCAGTTCTTC | CASSLGRGIYNEQFF
. | . | TRBJ2-7 | TRBV4-1 | TGCGCCAGCAGCCAACCCAGCCGAACCTACGAGCAGTACTTC | CASSQPSRTYEQYF
. | . | TRBJ2-7 | TRBV5-1 | TGCGCCAGCAGCTTGACGGCAGGGGCCTACGAGCAGTACTTC | CASSLTAGAYEQYF
TRBD1 | . | TRBJ1-3 | TRBV28 | TGTGCCAGCAGTTCCGGGACAGGGTTACTATCTGGAAACACCATATATTTT | CASSSGTGLLSGNTIYF
TRBD1 | once | TRBJ2-5 | TRBV15 | TGTGCCACTGGGACAGGGACCCCGGGGACCCAGTACTTC | CATGTGTPGTQYF
. | . | TRBJ2-5 | TRBV18 | TGTGCCAGCTCCCCCAGTAGCCCCCAAGAGACCCAGTACTTC | CASSPSSPQETQYF
. | . | TRBJ1-6 | TRBV25-1 | TGTGCCAGCAGTGAATATCAGGGGTGGGATTCACCCCTCCACTTT | CASSEYQGWDSPLHF
. | . | TRBJ2-7 | TRBV30 | TGTGCCTGGAGCCAGGAAAGCGAGCAGTACTTC | CAWSQESEQYF
TRBD1 | . | TRBJ2-1 | TRBV28 | TGTGCCACCGGGACAGGGACCTACAATGAGCAGTTCTTC | CATGTGTYNEQFF